This T cell receptor beta chain came from a study of shared clonotypes between healthy human individuals. Study information: Those who served as donors were a couple of women and three men between the ages of 18 and 49. Findings and caveats of the study: Naive CD4 clonotype sharing across four donors was 4.5% to 6%. Larger estimated richness was generally seen in naive subsets than in memory subsets.

V was clipped by 1 base and J by 6 bases; unmatched bases: 4. Germline CDR1 is MNHNS and CDR2 is SASEGT. The CDR3 has 14 amino acids. Profiled with immunoSEQ multiplex PCR; TCRdb holds only in-frame clones, not every one. The sample includes about 700,000 clones, about 91% of them seen just once. As for this clone: What it binds is unknown.

CD45RO-negative, CCR7-positively selected cells formed the naive CD8 fraction, excluding terminally differentiated effector memory CD45RA+ cells. The chain recombines TRBV6-1 with TRBJ2-7; 9 bases fit TRBD2. Sequencing input: naive CD8+ T cells sorted from blood. The origin of this receptor is a man aged 25-45 years in good health. The CDR3 nucleotides read TGTGCCAGCAGTGAAGTAGCGGGAGTGTTCGAGCAGTACTTC. Its translation is CASSEVAGVFEQYF.